These 19 T cell receptor beta chains came from one sample sequenced in a study of T cell responses to AZD1222 COVID-19 vaccine (dated by TCRdb to about 2021). The method was the immunoSEQ multiplex PCR assay. In its TCRdb copy, this immuneACCESS table keeps in-frame sequences only and misses some clones. Where compared with another copy, unresolved V genes explain less than half of these, and the others have no known cause. The sample yields 150,000 to 200,000 clones; 87% were counted once. The ten top clones hold around 2.5% of the sample. The sample's time point label, decoded: baseline before first vaccination. The treatment or condition label for this specimen denotes: meningococcal conjugate vaccine given as trial control. The starting material was peripheral blood, obtained on day 0 of MenACWY control vaccination. The receptors stem from an adult in good health.

The chain employs TRBV2 and TRBJ2-3, with D maybe TRBD2 (5 bases). Trimming took 5 bases from V and 5 from J, leaving 17 bases between them. Per germline, CDR1 SNHLY and CDR2 FYNNEI. This CDR3 contains 15 residues. CDR3: CASSLPAARGDTQYF. CDR3 DNA sequence: TGTGCCAGCAGTCTCCCAGCGGCCCGGGGAGATACGCAGTATTTT.

The rearrangement uses TRBV30 and TRBJ2-5, with D possibly being TRBD1 (6 bases). The germline gives CDR1 GTSNPN, CDR2 SVGIG (reference sequence). The CDR3 is 15 amino acids. Trimming shortened V by 0 bases and J by 4 bases, and 15 bases separated the two germline ends. CDR3 sequence reads: CAWSVNLWGRETQYF. CDR3 DNA: TGTGCCTGGAGTGTAAATCTCTGGGGGCGAGAGACCCAGTACTTC. The full variable domain, completed using reference TRBV30 and TRBJ2-5, is SQTIHQWPATLVQPVGSPLSLECTVEGTSNPNLYWYRQAAGRGLQLLFYSVGIGQISSEVPQNLSASRPQDRQFILSSKKLLLSDSGFYLCAWSVNLWGRETQYFGPGTRLLVL.

This sequence joins TRBV5-5 and TRBJ2-2, with a weak D call TRBD2 (6 bases). Germline V gene sequence: CDR1 SGHKS, CDR2 YYEKEE (reference sequence). Trimming took 4 bases from V and 6 from J, leaving 10 bases between them. This CDR3 region has 13 residues. The CDR3 nucleotides are TGTGCCAGCAGCCTCAGGGAGGCCGGGGAGCTGTTTTTT. Its protein is CASSLREAGELFF.

The genes are TRBV4-2 and TRBJ2-1, with TRBD1 matching over 9 bases. CDR3 length equals 18 residues. The junction had 6 bases not matched to a gene; V was cut back by 0 bases and J by 0 bases. The germline gives CDR1 LGHNA, CDR2 YNFKEQ. The CDR3 nucleotides read TGTGCCAGCAGCCAAGAGACAGGGGGACCAAGCTCCTACAATGAGCAGTTCTTC. It specifies CASSQETGGPSSYNEQFF.

The J gene is TRBJ2-1, the V gene TRBV7-9; D uncertain. Germline V lookup: CDR1 SEHNR, CDR2 FQNEAQ (reference sequence). The CDR3 length is 13 residues. V shed 4 bases and J shed 8 bases, with 12 bases lying between them. As DNA, the CDR3 is TGTGCCAGCAGCTCGACTCCAATCTATGAGCAGTTCTTC. This translates into CASSSTPIYEQFF. The whole variable domain, remainder taken from reference TRBV7-9 and TRBJ2-1, is DTGVSQNPRHKITKRGQNVTFRCDPISEHNRLYWYRQTLGQGPEFLTYFQNEAQLEKSRLLSDRFSAERPKGSFSTLEIQRTEQGDSAMYLCASSSTPIYEQFFGPGTRLTVL.

J is TRBJ2-1 and V is TRBV28, with TRBD2 as a possible D gene (6 bases). Trimming took off 2 bases at V and 8 bases at J, with 16 bases between the two ends. CDR1 is MDHEN, CDR2 SYDVKM, per germline. The CDR3 runs 15 residues. The CDR3 DNA reads as TGTGCCAGCAGTTTAGGTGTCGGGAGTGGGGATGAGCAGTTCTTC. Residues: CASSLGVGSGDEQFF.

This clone is a singleton in its sample. The chain uses TRBV9 and TRBJ2-7; D remains unclear. The CDR3 runs to 15 residues. Between the trimmed V and J ends, which lost 1 base and 0 bases, there was a span of 11 bases. The germline V gene encodes CDR1 SGDLS and CDR2 YYNGEE. The CDR3 spells CASSVYASSSYEQYF. In DNA form, the CDR3 reads TGTGCCAGCAGCGTATATGCGAGTAGCTCCTACGAGCAGTACTTC.

This rearrangement joins TRBV19 to TRBJ1-5; 7 bases align to TRBD1. The V segment lost 3 bases and the J segment 0 bases; nucleotides outside the gene matches: 11. Looked up from germline, CDR1 is LNHDA and CDR2 is SQIVND (reference sequence). The CDR3 loop spans 18 amino acids. The CDR3 DNA follows: TGTGCCAGTAGTATGGGCCGGACAGGAGATTATAGCAATCAGCCCCAGCATTTT. Translated: CASSMGRTGDYSNQPQHF.

V is TRBV28 and J is TRBJ2-5, with no clear D. The CDR3 is 16 residues long. The germline V and J ends were trimmed by 3 bases and 4 bases, with 18 bases remaining between them. Per the germline V gene, CDR1 is MDHEN and CDR2 is SYDVKM. DNA of the CDR3: TGTGCCAGCAGTTTCCGCCCCTCTACCCGAAGAGAGACCCAGTACTTC. This sequence encodes CASSFRPSTRRETQYF.

The gene calls are TRBV9 and TRBJ2-2; D is tentatively TRBD1 or TRBD2 (5 bases each). V lost 2 bases and J 0 bases, leaving 11 bases between the germline ends. CDR1 is SGDLS, CDR2 YYNGEE, per germline. This CDR3 contains 16 residues. The CDR3 here is CASSVGPGTNTGELFF. Written as DNA, the CDR3 is TGTGCCAGCAGCGTGGGACCGGGAACGAACACCGGGGAGCTGTTTTTT.

This clone was seen a single time. V and J are TRBV6-2 or TRBV6-3 and TRBJ1-4, with TRBD1 as a possible D gene (5 bases). V was pared by 5 bases and J by 7 bases, with 8 bases between. This CDR3 is built from 12 residues. CDR1 MNHEY and CDR2 SVGEGT come from the germline V gene. CDR3 amino acids: CASSDSFEKLFF. The CDR3 DNA is TGTGCCAGCAGTGACAGTTTTGAAAAACTGTTTTTT.

V is TRBV5-6 and J is TRBJ1-1; D is uncertain. Germline V gene sequence: CDR1 SGHDT, CDR2 YYEEEE. V was clipped by 3 bases and J by 2 bases, with 5 bases between them. This CDR3 has 12 amino acids. CDR3: CASSSDNTEAFF. The CDR3 DNA reads TGTGCCAGCAGCTCTGACAACACTGAAGCTTTCTTT.

The CDR3 DNA follows: TGTGCCAGCAGCTTACAGGGTCGGAAGAACACTGAAGCTTTCTTT. Amino acid sequence: CASSLQGRKNTEAFF. The V and J genes are TRBV7-3 and TRBJ1-1; the D gene is possibly TRBD1 (5 bases). Per germline, CDR1 SGHTA and CDR2 FQGTGA. This CDR3 contains 15 residues. Deletions cut 2 bases from V and 1 base from J, with 11 bases between.

The chain recombines TRBV24-1 with TRBJ2-7, with TRBD2 matching over 10 bases. This CDR3 is built from 13 residues. Trimming cost V 9 bases and J 4 bases; bases outside gene matches: 5. The germline gives CDR1 KGHDR, CDR2 SFDVKD. CDR3 residues: CATPLAGPYEQYF. The DNA for the CDR3 is TGTGCCACCCCACTAGCGGGGCCTTACGAGCAGTACTTC.

The sample holds one count of this clone. The chain employs TRBV10-3 and TRBJ2-1; 7 nucleotides agree with TRBD1. Germline V gives CDR1 ENHRY, CDR2 SYGVKD. J gave up 8 bases and V 3 bases, and 4 bases lay outside the gene matches. The CDR3 has 13 amino acids. CDR3 protein: CAISDLQGHEQFF. The CDR3 DNA sequence: TGTGCCATCAGTGACTTACAGGGGCATGAGCAGTTCTTC.

This sequence joins TRBV10-3 and TRBJ2-2; 7 bases line up with TRBD1. With V trimmed by 11 bases and J by 6 bases, 9 bases remained unmatched. Germline values: CDR1 ENHRY, CDR2 SYGVKD. The CDR3 length is 13 residues. The CDR3 reads CAVTGIGAGELFF. DNA for the CDR3: TGTGCCGTGACAGGGATCGGCGCCGGGGAGCTGTTTTTT.

The CDR3 nucleotides are TGTGCCAGCTCACCAATTTATGGGACTAGCGGGGAGAATGAGCAGTTCTTC. This sequence encodes CASSPIYGTSGENEQFF. The chain recombines TRBV18 with TRBJ2-1; 13 bases are shared with TRBD2. Germline CDR1 reads KGHSH; CDR2 reads LQKENI. The CDR3 has 17 residues. The junction had 8 bases not matched to a gene; V was cut back by 2 bases and J by 7 bases.

The V and J genes are TRBV5-1 and TRBJ2-6; unclear D gene. V was cut by 4 bases and J by 1 base, with 9 bases left in between. Per the germline V gene, CDR1 is SGHRS and CDR2 is YFSETQ. The CDR3 is 15 residues long. CDR3 in DNA: TGCGCCAGCAGCAAAACCCTTTCTGGGGCCAACGTCCTGACTTTC. It is translated as CASSKTLSGANVLTF.

The J gene is TRBJ2-1, the V gene TRBV27; 7 nucleotides align to TRBD1. The CDR3 runs to 15 residues. Germline CDR1 reads MNHEY; CDR2 reads SMNVEV (reference sequence). V dropped 3 bases and J dropped 8; count of bases not matched to a gene: 10. For the CDR3, the DNA is TGTGCCAGCAGTTTCGAGACAGGGAGAAGCGATGAGCAGTTCTTC. Protein product: CASSFETGRSDEQFF.